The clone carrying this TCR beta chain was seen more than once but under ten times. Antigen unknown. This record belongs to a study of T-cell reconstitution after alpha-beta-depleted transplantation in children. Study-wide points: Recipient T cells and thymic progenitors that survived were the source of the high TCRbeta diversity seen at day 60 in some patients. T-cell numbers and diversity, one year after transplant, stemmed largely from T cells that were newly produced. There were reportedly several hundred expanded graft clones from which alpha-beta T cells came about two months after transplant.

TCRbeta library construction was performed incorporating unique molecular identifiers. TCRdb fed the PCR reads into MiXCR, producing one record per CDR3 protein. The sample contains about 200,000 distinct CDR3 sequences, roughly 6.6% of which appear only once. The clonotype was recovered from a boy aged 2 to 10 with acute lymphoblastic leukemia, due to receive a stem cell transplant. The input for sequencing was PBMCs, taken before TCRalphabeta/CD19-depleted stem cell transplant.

The CDR3 region is CASSLGTGSGNTIYF. Here the CDR3 DNA reads TGTGCCAGCAGCCTCGGGACGGGCTCTGGAAACACCATATATTTT. The chain couples TRBV13 to TRBJ1-3; possible D gene TRBD1, 5 bases. This CDR3 region has 15 residues. The V gene lost 5 bases and the J gene lost 0 bases, with 11 bases spanning the gap. The V gene's germline CDR1 is PRHDT and CDR2 FYEKMQ (reference sequence).